The clone carrying this T cell receptor (beta chain) showed up just a few times. The data were obtained in a study of CD8 T cells in ankylosing spondylitis. Germline assignment: CDR1 DFQATT and CDR2 SNEGSKA (reference sequence). The CDR3 is 13 residues long. V shed 6 bases and J shed 1 base, with 12 bases lying between them. MiXCR was run by TCRdb on the 5' RACE reads, yielding one entry per CDR3 protein. The top ten hold around 12% of the sample, which has about 360,000 distinct CDR3 sequences, 20% to 25% seen once. Sequenced material: blood, either unsorted or a sorted T cell fraction (not recorded which). The V gene is TRBV20-1, the J gene TRBJ1-1, with D tentatively TRBD1 (5 bases). The sequence derives from a male donor with ankylosing spondylitis or in good health (not recorded which). DNA of the CDR3: TGCAGTGCCCCGCCCAGGGAGAACACTGAAGCTTTCTTT. It yields the protein CSAPPRENTEAFF.